This passage covers 6 T cell receptor beta chains from one sample sequenced in a study of shared clonotypes between healthy human individuals (dated by TCRdb to 2018 to 2021). Libraries were built with the immunoSEQ multiplex PCR assay. In TCRdb, the immuneACCESS table is reduced to in-frame sequences with V and J assigned. These tables do not hold every clone; where another copy was compared, an unresolved V gene accounts for under half, and the others remain unexplained. Counted in this sample were 2 million to 2.5 million clones; about 90% of them appeared once. About 0.36% of the sample is held by the ten biggest clonotypes. The sample consisted of naive CD4+ T cells from PBMCs. This sample's cell subset or site label indicates: CD45RA+ positively selected. All receptors come from a man younger than 30 in good health. Some clones in this sample may be carry-over from other donors' samples.

Comments on this clone: Distinct nucleotide sequences in the sample also encode this CDR3. The chain is built from TRBV5-1 and TRBJ2-7; D gene unclear. Trimming stripped 0 bases from V and 6 bases from J, with 7 bases between. CDR1 and CDR2 from the germline V gene are SGHRS and YFSETQ. The CDR3 is 12 residues long. CDR3 DNA sequence: TGCGCCAGCAGCTTGGGATTAAGCGAGCAGTACTTC. This gives the protein CASSLGLSEQYF. The entire variable domain, with the rest obtained from reference TRBV5-1 and TRBJ2-7, is as follows: KAGVTQTPRYLIKTRGQQVTLSCSPISGHRSVSWYQQTPGQGLQFLFEYFSETQRNKGNFPGRFSGRQFSNSRSEMNVSTLELGDSALYLCASSLGLSEQYFGPGTRLTVT.

As to this clone: Other DNA sequences of this sample code for an identical CDR3. The chain combines TRBV5-1 with TRBJ2-3, with D possibly being TRBD1 or TRBD2 (5 bases each). The germline gives CDR1 SGHRS, CDR2 YFSETQ. The CDR3 is 13 amino acids. The germline V and J ends were trimmed by 6 bases and 1 base, with 9 bases remaining between them. In nucleotides, the CDR3 is TGCGCCAGCACCGGGGCGGGCACAGATACGCAGTATTTT. Amino acid sequence: CASTGAGTDTQYF.

The chain combines TRBV6-5 with TRBJ1-1; D call uncertain. There are 13 residues in the CDR3. Germline assignment: CDR1 MNHEY and CDR2 SVGAGI. V dropped 2 bases and J dropped 8 bases, with 12 bases sitting between them. The CDR3 coding sequence is TGTGCCAGCAGTTACGGTTCTGGCGGAGAAGCTTTCTTT. Translation gives CASSYGSGGEAFF.

The chain uses TRBV9 and TRBJ2-5; D is possibly TRBD2 (5 bases). The DNA end favors TRBJ2-7, so the J call may be wrong. The CDR3 consists of 12 residues. Germline assignment: CDR1 SGDLS and CDR2 YYNGEE. For the CDR3, the DNA is TGTGCCAGCAGCGTCGACCGGGGCGAGCAGTACTTC. Translated, it gives CASSVDRGEQYF.

In its sample, this clone was seen once. The same CDR3 is also encoded by other DNA sequences in this sample. CDR3 protein: CASSPGGYEQYF. In DNA, the CDR3 is TGTGCCAGCAGCCCCGGGGGATACGAGCAGTACTTC. The chain has TRBV9 and TRBJ2-7; perhaps TRBD2 as D (6 bases). The CDR3 is 12 amino acids. Trimming stripped 4 bases from V and 4 bases from J, with 9 bases between. Germline loops: CDR1 SGDLS, CDR2 YYNGEE.

The chain uses TRBV2 and TRBJ2-3, with D perhaps matching TRBD1 or TRBD2 (5 bases each). The CDR3 is 13 residues long. The germline gives CDR1 SNHLY, CDR2 FYNNEI. Trimming took 6 bases from V and 9 from J, leaving 16 bases between them. The CDR3 reads CASRGVGSGTQYF. In DNA form, the CDR3 reads TGTGCCAGCAGGGGGGTCGGGTCCGGCACGCAGTATTTT. The full variable domain, in which reference TRBV2 and TRBJ2-3 provide the parts outside the CDR3, is EPEVTQTPSHQVTQMGQEVILRCVPISNHLYFYWYRQILGQKVEFLVSFYNNEISEKSEIFDDQFSVERPDGSNFTLKIRSTKLEDSAMYFCASRGVGSGTQYFGPGTRLTVL.